Described below is a single TCR beta chain sequence and its context. The specificity of this receptor is unknown. The sample holds no much larger clone one base away, and base qualities are not on file. This specimen's time point label, interpreted: baseline before first vaccination. Samples from vaccinated people were obtained from the UK trials COV001 and COV002, which included a single-blind randomized controlled phase 2/3 trial of AZD1222 (ChAdOx1 nCoV-19) in healthy adults. For TCRbeta chain sequencing, PBMC samples from trial participants were taken at day 0 and at day 28 after the second dose. Deletion took 3 bases off V and 4 bases off J, with a span of 18 bases between the germline ends. From a lookup of the germline V gene, CDR1 and CDR2 are MNHEY and SVGAGI. The CDR3 goes from the cysteine to the phenylalanine over 16 residues. The read is trimmed to its CDR3 DNA, 48 bases read in frame from base 1.

The sample belongs to a study of T cell responses to AZD1222 COVID-19 vaccine (dated by TCRdb to the early 2020s). With regard to the full study: AZD1222 recipients whose second dose came at about 4 weeks and those whose second dose came at about 12 weeks were combined into one group, since spike-specific TCR depth and breadth did not differ between the two schedules. A total of approximately 250 trial participants underwent TCR sequencing, of whom approximately 200 had received two doses of AZD1222 and 26 had received two doses of the MenACWY control vaccine. Trial participants were enrolled by age into 18-55, 56-69 and 70-plus year subgroups, with roughly 160, 29 and 62 TCR-sequenced participants respectively.

The paper's findings and limits, for the study overall: Reportedly, close to half of the unique spike-specific TCRs recognized epitopes lying outside the regions that are mutated in the B.1.351 and B.1.1.7 variants. Only a handful of AZD1222 recipients were SARS-CoV-2 seropositive at baseline, limiting conclusions about previously exposed vaccinees. Spike-specific TCR breadth and depth rose significantly after two AZD1222 doses compared with day 0 and with MenACWY recipients. The vaccine-associated CD4 TCRs covered the entire spike protein, and the dominant responses fell in regions 160-218 and 743-854. In the small 56-69-year group, the increase in depth fell short of significance, most likely because of low power. No day 14 peak-response samples were available, so repertoires were characterized only after the peak T cell response. Participants were mostly white British and included more females than males, and it was suggested by the authors that clonal diversity may have been underestimated.

The CDR3 regions of human TCRbeta chains were subjected to immunosequencing. The study's processing was this. TCRs in the repertoires were matched against a reference library of SARS-CoV-2-specific TCRs that had been generated with the MIRA antigen-specificity platform. Breadth meant the fraction of unique TCRs that were SARS-CoV-2-associated, whereas depth meant the fraction of total T cells that were SARS-CoV-2-associated. Using the MIRA data, each spike-specific TCR was mapped to the spike region that the TCR reacts to and placed in a CD4 or CD8 class. Log10-transformed breadth and depth values were compared by one-way ANOVA with Sidak's multiple comparisons tests. Sourced from immuneACCESS, this table was stored by TCRdb with only in-frame sequences that have V and J called. A share of the clones is absent; for the studies checked, an unresolved V gene accounts for under half, and the remainder has no known explanation. D and trimming were read from the DNA, whereas the V and J calls and clone size are those reported in that table. The sample yields approximately 110,000 clones; about 89% were counted once. More than 4% of the sample goes to the ten largest clones.

The sample in question was peripheral blood, obtained on day 0 of AZD1222 vaccination. The clonotype comes from an adult in good health. The chain joins TRBV6-5 to TRBJ1-2, with the D gene call left open. The DNA sequence follows: TGTGCCAGCAGTTATGAGGAGCCCCTTGTGGGCTATGGCTACACCTTC. It codes for CASSYEEPLVGYGYTF.